This T cell receptor (beta chain) was captured in a study of blood T cell repertoires in COVID-19. Study summary: The United States, Italy and Spain supplied acute and convalescent COVID-19 samples. T cells, B-cell-depleted T cells, or PBMCs provided the cDNA or gDNA that served as material.

This clone came up a few times. Germline V gene sequence: CDR1 MNHEY, CDR2 SMNVEV (reference sequence). After removal of 4 bases from V and 7 bases from J, the junction contained 6 bases not matched to a gene. The CDR3 extends over 13 amino acids. Authors' analysis steps: Reference gene primer amplification gave nucleated cell count estimates. The method was immunoSEQ multiplex PCR; TCRdb's version includes in-frame clones alone and lacks a portion of them. V, J and clone size reflect that table, while D and trimming were determined from the DNA. Of 150,000 to 200,000 clones in the sample, 60% to 80% were seen once.

This receptor was identified in a woman aged 45-59 years who had recovered from COVID-19. The rearrangement joins TRBV27 to TRBJ1-2; 7 bases agree with TRBD1. The sequenced sample consisted of PBMCs or T cells enriched from blood (not recorded which). CDR3 DNA sequence: TGTGCCAGCAGTTCGACAGGGTACGGTGGCTACACCTTC. Its translation: CASSSTGYGGYTF.